This T cell receptor (beta chain) is from a study of T cell repertoires in cytomegalovirus infection. TCRdb reprocessed the reads via MiXCR and lists one record per CDR3 protein. The table records 550,000 to 700,000 distinct CDR3 sequences, roughly 43% of them present only once. There are a few counts of this clonotype. The antigen is unknown. Germline loops: CDR1 MNHNS, CDR2 SASEGT. Between the trimmed V and J ends, which lost 7 bases and 4 bases, there was a span of 14 bases. The CDR3 spans 13 residues. This chain uses TRBV6-1 with TRBJ2-7; maybe TRBD1 (6 bases). Specimen: cultured PBMCs, collected from culture after CMV antigen stimulation. The TCR sequence derives from a human donor in good health (CMV status not recorded). Some clones in this sample may be carry-over from other donors' samples. CDR3 residues: CASNIRGIYEQYF. The CDR3 nucleotides are TGTGCCAGCAATATCAGGGGCATTTACGAGCAGTACTTC.